Listed below are T cell receptor beta chains from one sample, sequenced in a study of T cell changes during pregnancy in multiple sclerosis. Profiled with immunoSEQ multiplex PCR; TCRdb holds only in-frame clones, not every one. The sample carries 50,000 to 60,000 clones, less than 90% recorded once. Sequenced material: CD4+ T cells from peripheral blood mononuclear cells, taken in the third trimester of pregnancy. These receptor sequences come from a female donor with multiple sclerosis, enrolled in a pregnancy study. Both conserved end residues are part of each CDR3. D genes are given only for firm matches. Only some rows state a clone size, as once, few, many or a class for expanded clones.

v_call: TRBV19
j_call: TRBJ1-5
clone_size: .
d_call: TRBD1
cdr3_aa: CASSTNRTGGQPQHF
cdr3_nt: TGTGCCAGTAGTACGAACCGGACAGGAGGGCAGCCCCAGCATTTT

v_call: TRBV28
j_call: TRBJ2-3
clone_size: .
d_call: TRBD1
cdr3_aa: CASRGQVSTDTQYF
cdr3_nt: TGTGCCAGCAGGGGACAGGTTAGCACAGATACGCAGTATTTT

v_call: TRBV6-5
j_call: TRBJ1-2
clone_size: .
d_call: TRBD1
cdr3_aa: CASSYTGQGAFGYTF
cdr3_nt: TGTGCCAGCAGTTACACAGGACAGGGGGCATTTGGCTACACCTTC

v_call: TRBV5-1
j_call: TRBJ1-3
clone_size: .
d_call: .
cdr3_aa: CASSLGEGGGNTIYF
cdr3_nt: TGCGCCAGCAGCTTGGGGGAAGGAGGCGGAAACACCATATATTTT

v_call: TRBV5-4
j_call: TRBJ1-2
clone_size: .
d_call: TRBD1
cdr3_aa: CASSLGQGPHTF
cdr3_nt: TGTGCCAGCAGCTTGGGACAGGGGCCCCACACCTTC

v_call: TRBV6-5
j_call: TRBJ1-1
clone_size: once
d_call: .
cdr3_aa: CASRPSGSTEAFF
cdr3_nt: TGTGCCAGCAGGCCGAGCGGGTCCACTGAAGCTTTCTTT

v_call: TRBV7-2
j_call: TRBJ1-1
clone_size: .
d_call: .
cdr3_aa: CASSLGQMNTEAFF
cdr3_nt: TGTGCCAGCAGCTTAGGACAGATGAACACTGAAGCTTTCTTT

v_call: TRBV2
j_call: TRBJ2-5
clone_size: .
d_call: .
cdr3_aa: CASTHGKETQYF
cdr3_nt: TGTGCCAGCACCCACGGGAAAGAGACCCAGTACTTC

v_call: TRBV30
j_call: TRBJ1-4
clone_size: .
d_call: .
cdr3_aa: CAWSGRQGKLFF
cdr3_nt: TGTGCCTGGAGTGGTCGGCAGGGAAAACTGTTTTTT

v_call: TRBV19
j_call: TRBJ1-4
clone_size: .
d_call: .
cdr3_aa: CASRPGHHNEKLFF
cdr3_nt: TGTGCCAGTAGACCGGGACACCACAATGAAAAACTGTTTTTT

v_call: TRBV7-2
j_call: TRBJ2-7
clone_size: .
d_call: .
cdr3_aa: CASSRTAVGDQQYF
cdr3_nt: TGTGCCAGCAGCCGGACAGCCGTGGGGGACCAGCAGTACTTC

v_call: TRBV6-1
j_call: TRBJ2-4
clone_size: .
d_call: .
cdr3_aa: CASSEAPGAIAAKNIQYF
cdr3_nt: TGTGCCAGCAGTGAAGCTCCAGGGGCGATTGCGGCCAAAAACATTCAGTACTTC

v_call: TRBV9
j_call: TRBJ1-6
clone_size: .
d_call: .
cdr3_aa: CASRGGPADSYNSPLHF
cdr3_nt: TGTGCCAGCAGGGGGGGACCTGCGGACTCCTATAATTCACCCCTCCACTTT

v_call: TRBV19
j_call: TRBJ1-2
clone_size: .
d_call: .
cdr3_aa: CASSIARALGYGYTF
cdr3_nt: TGTGCCAGTAGTATAGCGAGGGCCCTAGGCTATGGCTACACCTTC

v_call: TRBV5-6
j_call: TRBJ1-1
clone_size: .
d_call: .
cdr3_aa: CASSLADTEAFF
cdr3_nt: TGTGCCAGCAGCTTGGCTGACACTGAAGCTTTCTTT

v_call: TRBV18
j_call: TRBJ1-1
clone_size: .
d_call: .
cdr3_aa: CASSPYDGDTEAFF
cdr3_nt: TGTGCCAGCTCACCGTACGACGGGGACACTGAAGCTTTCTTT

v_call: TRBV7-2
j_call: TRBJ1-5
clone_size: .
d_call: .
cdr3_aa: CASRRGTEVAQPQHF
cdr3_nt: TGTGCCAGCAGGCGAGGGACTGAAGTAGCACAGCCCCAGCATTTT

v_call: TRBV6-1
j_call: TRBJ1-1
clone_size: .
d_call: .
cdr3_aa: CASSSPQGHYTEAFF
cdr3_nt: TGTGCCAGCAGTTCACCTCAGGGGCACTACACTGAAGCTTTCTTT

v_call: TRBV6-5
j_call: TRBJ2-3
clone_size: .
d_call: .
cdr3_aa: CASSYSLGTDTQYF
cdr3_nt: TGTGCCAGCAGTTACTCGCTAGGCACAGATACGCAGTATTTT

v_call: TRBV4-3
j_call: TRBJ2-5
clone_size: .
d_call: TRBD2
cdr3_aa: CASSQSPLRGAGQETQYF
cdr3_nt: TGCGCCAGCAGCCAATCCCCGCTGCGGGGGGCAGGCCAAGAGACCCAGTACTTC

v_call: TRBV2
j_call: TRBJ2-5
clone_size: .
d_call: .
cdr3_aa: CASSEVQGGGETQYF
cdr3_nt: TGTGCCAGCAGTGAAGTCCAGGGGGGCGGAGAGACCCAGTACTTC